What follows are 26 T cell receptor beta chains derived from one specimen sequenced in a study of blood T cell repertoires in COVID-19. Assay: immunoSEQ multiplex PCR; the TCRdb copy retains only in-frame clones and omits some. The sample has 100,000 to 120,000 clones, approximately 81% seen once. Sample: peripheral blood. All receptors derive from a man in his forties or fifties with acute or convalescent COVID-19.

The rearrangement links TRBV5-6 to TRBJ2-3, with 10 bases fitting TRBD1. The CDR3 covers 16 residues. V dropped 4 bases and J dropped 0; count of bases not matched to a gene: 5. The germline V gene encodes CDR1 SGHDT and CDR2 YYEEEE. The CDR3 nucleotides read TGTGCCAGCAGCCGACAGGGGGCGCTGAGCACAGATACGCAGTATTTT. The encoded protein is CASSRQGALSTDTQYF.

The chain employs TRBV5-4 and TRBJ2-3; 8 bases line up with TRBD2. V lost 0 bases to trimming and J lost 2 bases; unmatched junction nucleotides: 5. This CDR3 region has 16 residues. CDR1 is SGHNT, CDR2 YYREEE, per germline (reference sequence). The CDR3 DNA reads TGTGCCAGCAGCTTGGGCGCGGGGGGCTTCACAGATACGCAGTATTTT. Translation gives CASSLGAGGFTDTQYF.

This chain links TRBV10-3 with TRBJ1-3; no clear D gene. CDR3 length: 15 amino acids. Germline lookup yields CDR1 ENHRY and CDR2 SYGVKD. V was shortened by 5 bases and J by 0 bases, with 11 bases between the two germline ends. CDR3 coding DNA: TGTGCCATCAGTATTAGCGGGAGCTCTGGAAACACCATATATTTT. Residues: CAISISGSSGNTIYF.

V and J are TRBV9 and TRBJ1-2; no definite D call. The CDR3 runs to 13 residues. Germline assignment: CDR1 SGDLS and CDR2 YYNGEE. With 0 bases removed from V and 6 bases from J, the gap between germline ends came to 9 bases. In DNA, the CDR3 is TGTGCCAGCAGCGTAGATGGGCGGGATGGCTACACCTTC. It codes for CASSVDGRDGYTF.

This clone has a single count. V is TRBV6-5 and J is TRBJ1-2; a weak D match, TRBD1 (6 bases). V was cut by 0 bases and J by 6 bases, with 8 bases left in between. Germline lookup yields CDR1 MNHEY and CDR2 SVGAGI. There are 13 residues in the CDR3. The CDR3 DNA follows: TGTGCCAGCAGTTACTCGTCAGGGGATGGCTACACCTTC. It translates to CASSYSSGDGYTF.

The V call is TRBV30, the J call TRBJ1-2; D unclear. The CDR3 sequence is 13 residues long. Germline CDR1 reads GTSNPN; CDR2 reads SVGIG (reference sequence). Trimming stripped 2 bases from V and 8 bases from J, with 15 bases between. CDR3 sequence (DNA): TGTGCCTGGAGTTACAGTCGGGAGAGAGGCTACACCTTC. Protein: CAWSYSRERGYTF.

This chain joins TRBV6-2 or TRBV6-3 and TRBJ2-3; 13 bases fit TRBD2. With V trimmed by 5 bases and J by 2 bases, 4 bases remained unmatched. Germline CDR1 is MNHEY and CDR2 is SVGEGT. CDR3 length: 16 amino acids. CDR3 amino acids: CASSDGLAGATDTQYF. The CDR3 nucleotides are TGTGCCAGCAGTGATGGACTAGCGGGGGCCACAGATACGCAGTATTTT.

The chain joins TRBV12-1 to TRBJ1-3; the table gives TRBD1 as D, unverified against the DNA. TRBV12-1 is listed as a pseudogene. The CDR3 has 17 residues. The DNA for the CDR3 is TGTGCCAGCAGCTTTCAAACCGGCAGGAAGTTTGAAAACACCATATATTTT. The encoded protein is CASSFQTGRKFENTIYF.

V and J are TRBV19 and TRBJ2-7; no definite D call. CDR1 is LNHDA, CDR2 SQIVND, per germline (reference sequence). Trimming stripped 6 bases from V and 1 base from J, with 10 bases between. The CDR3 covers 13 residues. In nucleotides, the CDR3 is TGTGCCAGTAGGACAAGTGGATCCTACGAGCAGTACTTC. This encodes CASRTSGSYEQYF.

The chain joins TRBV3-1 (or the pseudogene TRBV3-2) to TRBJ1-5; TRBD1 agrees at 8 bases. The germline gives CDR1 LGHDT, CDR2 YNNKEL (reference sequence). V shed 0 bases, J shed 5 bases, and the junction held 24 bases outside the gene matches. This CDR3 has 22 residues. CDR3 loop: CASSQDRIPVRRQGPSDQPQHF. CDR3 DNA: TGTGCCAGCAGCCAAGATCGGATCCCCGTAAGAAGACAGGGGCCGTCTGATCAGCCCCAGCATTTT.

This chain connects TRBV5-1 to TRBJ2-7, with TRBD1 as a possible D gene (6 bases). Germline V gene data show CDR1 as SGHRS and CDR2 as YFSETQ. The V end was cut by 0 bases, the J end by 3 bases, with 10 bases between. The CDR3 consists of 14 residues. The CDR3 bases are TGCGCCAGCAGCTTGGCACCAGGGGACTACGAGCAGTACTTC. Its protein product is CASSLAPGDYEQYF.

This chain links TRBV10-3 with TRBJ1-6; no definite D call. Trimming removed 4 bases from V and 7 bases from J, with 8 bases in between. The CDR3 is 13 residues long. CDR1 and CDR2 from the germline V gene are ENHRY and SYGVKD. The CDR3 reads CAISANPNSPLHF. The CDR3 region has the DNA TGTGCCATCAGTGCTAATCCCAATTCACCCCTCCACTTT.

The chain recombines TRBV11-2 with TRBJ2-7; TRBD1 matches at 8 bases. The CDR3 runs to 14 residues. Looked up from germline, CDR1 is SGHAT and CDR2 is FQNNGV. V shed 4 bases and J 4 bases; nucleotides not matched to a gene: 6. DNA for the CDR3: TGTGCCAGCAGCTCTACGACAGGGGAGTACGAGCAGTACTTC. It specifies CASSSTTGEYEQYF.

The genes are TRBV24-1 and TRBJ1-1; TRBD1 matches at 9 bases. V trimming: 1 base; J trimming: 7 bases; junction bases outside the gene matches: 6. Germline CDR1 reads KGHDR; CDR2 reads SFDVKD. This CDR3 comprises 15 residues. The CDR3 sequence: CATSDFTGGRDEAFF. The CDR3 nucleotides are TGTGCCACCAGTGATTTCACAGGGGGCCGGGATGAAGCTTTCTTT.

The chain combines TRBV19 with TRBJ2-5, with 7 bases fitting TRBD2. V dropped 1 base and J dropped 7; count of bases not matched to a gene: 3. Germline CDR1 and CDR2: LNHDA and SQIVND (reference sequence). The CDR3 runs 13 residues. This CDR3 is CASSIVWEGTQYF. CDR3 sequence (DNA): TGTGCCAGTAGTATAGTCTGGGAGGGGACCCAGTACTTC.

The gene calls are TRBV14 and TRBJ2-2; D is uncertain. Germline CDR1 reads SGHDN; CDR2 reads FVKESK. This CDR3 region has 13 residues. V was trimmed by 2 bases and J by 6 bases, leaving 7 bases between them. In DNA form, the CDR3 reads TGTGCCAGCAGCCAAAACTTGGCCGGGGAGCTGTTTTTT. It yields the protein CASSQNLAGELFF.

CDR3 sequence: CASSLTGWTGSSNQPQHF. For the CDR3, the DNA is TGTGCCAGCAGCTTAACAGGGTGGACAGGTAGCAGCAATCAGCCCCAGCATTTT. This sequence joins TRBV5-6 and TRBJ1-5; 7 bases are a match to TRBD1. There are 18 residues in the CDR3. Germline V gene sequence: CDR1 SGHDT, CDR2 YYEEEE. V was clipped by 2 bases and J by 1 base; unmatched bases: 12.

The gene calls are TRBV7-2 and TRBJ1-2; D perhaps matches TRBD1 (6 bases). This CDR3 has 14 amino acids. With 2 bases removed from V and 6 bases from J, the gap between germline ends came to 13 bases. Germline V gene lookup returns CDR1 SGHTA and CDR2 FQGNSA. This CDR3 is CASSLRRGWNGYTF. In DNA, the CDR3 is TGTGCCAGCAGCTTAAGAAGGGGGTGGAATGGCTACACCTTC.

The chain couples TRBV30 to TRBJ1-5, with D hard to call. CDR3 size: 14 residues. Looked up from germline, CDR1 is GTSNPN and CDR2 is SVGIG (reference sequence). With 1 base removed from V and 3 bases from J, the gap between germline ends came to 10 bases. CDR3 nucleotides: TGTGCCTGGAGTGCGACTGATTTCAATCAGCCCCAGCATTTT. Protein product: CAWSATDFNQPQHF. Supplemented by reference TRBV30 and TRBJ1-5, the full variable domain reads SQTIHQWPATLVQPVGSPLSLECTVEGTSNPNLYWYRQAAGRGLQLLFYSVGIGQISSEVPQNLSASRPQDRQFILSSKKLLLSDSGFYLCAWSATDFNQPQHFGDGTRLSIL.

The J gene is TRBJ2-5, the V gene TRBV4-1; 9 bases agree with TRBD1. The last part of the DNA fits TRBJ2-7 better; the J call may be wrong. The CDR3 consists of 14 residues. The germline gives CDR1 MGHRA, CDR2 YSYEKL. CDR3 protein: CASSTRQGGYEQYF. CDR3 DNA sequence: TGCGCCAGCAGCACCCGACAGGGGGGGTACGAGCAGTACTTC.

This clone was recorded only once. The J gene is TRBJ2-7, the V gene TRBV7-2; a weak D match, TRBD1 (5 bases). This CDR3 has 14 amino acids. The germline gives CDR1 SGHTA, CDR2 FQGNSA. V was pared by 3 bases and J by 2 bases, with 11 bases between. CDR3 in DNA: TGTGCCAGCAGCTTCCAGGGTTCGGCCTACGAGCAGTACTTC. As protein: CASSFQGSAYEQYF.

V gene TRBV3-1 (or the pseudogene TRBV3-2) combines with J gene TRBJ2-7; TRBD2 matches at 9 bases. Unmatched junction bases numbered 7, after V lost 2 bases and J lost 2 bases. The CDR3 consists of 16 residues. Germline CDR1 is LGHDT and CDR2 is YNNKEL (reference sequence). The chain's CDR3 is CASSQSGAGGPYEQYF. The CDR3 DNA follows: TGTGCCAGCAGCCAAAGCGGAGCGGGGGGACCCTACGAGCAGTACTTC.

This chain links TRBV10-3 with TRBJ2-7, with 12 nucleotides matching TRBD2. Per the germline V gene, CDR1 is ENHRY and CDR2 is SYGVKD. J was trimmed by 2 bases and V by 3 bases; bases with no gene match: 8. This CDR3 has 17 residues. The DNA for the CDR3 is TGTGCCATCAGTGAAGGGCTAGCGGGGGGGATACCCTACGAGCAGTACTTC. This gives the protein CAISEGLAGGIPYEQYF.

The chain employs TRBV24-1 and TRBJ2-5, with 9 bases matching TRBD1. V lost 5 bases and J lost 2; bases outside the gene matches: 5. This CDR3 has 15 residues. In germline, CDR1 is KGHDR, CDR2 SFDVKD. The chain's CDR3 is CATSASDRGQETQYF. DNA of the CDR3: TGTGCCACCAGTGCCTCGGACAGGGGACAAGAGACCCAGTACTTC.

CDR3 region: CASRGGASYEQYF. The CDR3 DNA is TGTGCCAGCAGAGGAGGTGCTTCCTACGAGCAGTACTTC. V and J are TRBV2 and TRBJ2-7; D is perhaps TRBD2 (5 bases). V was shortened by 6 bases and J by 1 base, with 10 bases between the two germline ends. Germline CDR1 reads SNHLY; CDR2 reads FYNNEI. The CDR3 contains 13 residues.

The chain joins TRBV4-2 to TRBJ2-3; D may be TRBD1 (5 bases). The CDR3 runs to 15 residues. Germline lookup yields CDR1 LGHNA and CDR2 YNFKEQ. V lost 1 base and J lost 3, with 11 bases in between. As DNA, the CDR3 is TGTGCCAGCAGCCAAGTCCAGGGTGTTACAGATACGCAGTATTTT. Its protein is CASSQVQGVTDTQYF.